The T cell receptor (beta chain) described here comes from a study of cytomegalovirus exposure and HLA in healthy donors (dated by TCRdb to about 2017). In the study overall: A later analysis indicated that the 110 or so validation repertoires were generated on the platform also employed for the roughly 650 repertoires of the first cohort. The study aimed to test whether cataloging public T cell receptors could reveal signatures of past pathogen exposure. The study combined high-throughput TCR immunosequencing, statistical association of individual TCRs with disease status, and machine learning to predict cytomegalovirus infection status. Besides the first cohort of around 670 subjects, a separate validation cohort made up of roughly 120 different subjects was used.

This clone was recorded once. Its antigen remains undetermined. Base quality data are lacking; no much larger clone is found one base away. Study-wide conclusions, independent of this receptor: A later analysis had no HLA typing for the validation cohort, so co-occurrence there was scored across all 120 repertoires. In both the original and validation cohorts, the classifier was reported to diagnose cytomegalovirus status with high specificity and sensitivity. The authors suggested that the approach could potentially be extended to other disease states and immunological phenotypes. A few of the identified cytomegalovirus-associated TCR beta chains were confirmed in vitro to be specific for cytomegalovirus antigens. In the study, about 150 TCR beta chains were listed as associated with cytomegalovirus. In a later analysis, TCRs clustered in the first cohort were found to also tend to co-occur in the 120 or so validation repertoires, with 85% to 95% of cluster scores above 0. While some public TCRs were present in many individuals, most TCR sequences turned up only very rarely across donors.

Libraries were prepared through the immunoSEQ multiplex PCR assay. On the study's bioinformatics: A statistical classification framework was built for diagnosing cytomegalovirus status from the catalog of TCR beta chain sequences. As stored in TCRdb, this immuneACCESS dataset retains in-frame rearrangements with V and J assigned. A fraction of the clones does not appear; measured against another copy, unresolved V genes explain less than half of the discrepancy, and the remainder lacks a known reason. From that table come the V and J calls and clone size; the DNA was used to work out D and trimming. This sample lists 150,000 to 180,000 clones; 65% to 90% were detected once. 20% to 25% of the sample is taken by the ten largest. Separate from the approximately 700-subject first cohort, the validation cohort of roughly 110 subjects was the group to which the donors belonged. CDR1 and CDR2, per the germline V gene, are MNHEY and SVGAGI. Its CDR3 holds 15 amino acids, cysteine through phenylalanine. This entry keeps only the CDR3 DNA: 45 bases, framed from base 1. V is pruned by 7 bases and J by 8 bases, leaving 12 bases of the junction without a gene match.

The sequence is built from TRBV6-5 and TRBJ1-4, and TRBD1 aligns with 8 junction nucleotides. Specimen: PBMCs. This clonotype was sampled from a man aged 18 to 29 in good health and CMV-seropositive. Here is the DNA: TGTGCCAGCACCCACGGCCAGGGGGCCGGGGAAAAACTGTTTTTT. This codes for CASTHGQGAGEKLFF.